This T cell receptor (beta chain) originates from a study of blood T cell repertoires in COVID-19. Looking at the study overall: Some COVID-19 samples were acute and others convalescent; all came from the United States, Italy and Spain.

Measured with immunoSEQ multiplex PCR; TCRdb has only the in-frame clones, and not every one. The profile shows tens of thousands of clones, less than 95% of them singletons. The CDR3 extends over 14 amino acids. The V end lost 3 bases, the J end lost 6 bases, and 15 bases lay between the germline ends. Per the germline V gene, CDR1 is SEHNR and CDR2 is FQNEAQ (reference sequence). The clonotype comes from a human donor in a cohort sampled during active COVID-19. The chain combines TRBV7-9 with TRBJ2-7; D may be TRBD2 (5 bases). The specimen sequenced was peripheral blood. CDR3 amino acids: CASSFLGVLGEQYF. For the CDR3, the DNA is TGTGCCAGCAGCTTTCTGGGAGTTTTAGGCGAGCAGTACTTC.